A selection of T cell receptor beta chains follows, all from one sample in a study of beta chain features in type 1 diabetes. TCRdb keeps only in-frame clones here, not all; method: immunoSEQ multiplex PCR. This sample has roughly 230,000 clones, with about 9.3% found just once. Sequenced: naive CD4+ T cells from blood. These receptor sequences come from a woman in her late teens or twenties in good health. CDR3s include the opening cysteine and the closing phenylalanine or tryptophan. Fields, in order: V gene, J gene, clone size, D gene, CDR3 DNA, CDR3 protein. The D gene is left open where the match is weak. For some rows the clone size is stated as once, few or many, or as a class when expanded; others skip it.

TRBV6-6,TRBJ1-4,NA,NA,TGTGCCAGCAGCTCGAGGGCGTTTGAAAAACTGTTTTTT,CASSSRAFEKLFF
TRBV4-1,TRBJ1-5,NA,TRBD1,TGCGCCAGCAGCCAAGATCCCGCCAGGGGGCTCAATCAGCCCCAGCATTTT,CASSQDPARGLNQPQHF
TRBV14,TRBJ1-4,few,NA,TGTGCCAGCAGCCAGTCGGGGGGCTTTTACGAAAAACTGTTTTTT,CASSQSGGFYEKLFF
TRBV5-4,TRBJ1-1,few,NA,TGTGCCAGCAGCTTTGGGCAAGTGAACACTGAAGCTTTCTTT,CASSFGQVNTEAFF
TRBV7-7,TRBJ2-1,NA,TRBD2,TGTGCCAGCAGCGCCGTAGCGGGAGCCTACAATGAGCAGTTCTTC,CASSAVAGAYNEQFF
TRBV6-5,TRBJ2-7,few,NA,TGTGCCAGCAGGGAAACTCCTAACAGGCCCGAGCAGTACTTC,CASRETPNRPEQYF
TRBV5-5,TRBJ2-5,NA,TRBD2,TGTGCCAGCAGCTTAGACCCGGGACTAGCGAAAGAGACCCAGTACTTC,CASSLDPGLAKETQYF
TRBV6-1,TRBJ2-7,few,TRBD1,TGTGCCAGCAGTGAGGGACAGGGGGGATACGAGCAGTACTTC,CASSEGQGGYEQYF
TRBV6-1,TRBJ2-3,NA,TRBD2,TGTGCCAGCAGTAGCGGGAGGGCCAGTAATACGCAGTATTTT,CASSSGRASNTQYF
TRBV9,TRBJ1-2,few,TRBD1,TGTGCCAGCAGTCCGGGACAGGGGGCGACTGGCTACACCTTC,CASSPGQGATGYTF
TRBV15,TRBJ2-5,few,NA,TGTGCCACCAGCAGAGATGCAGGGCCAGGAGAGACCCAGTACTTC,CATSRDAGPGETQYF
TRBV5-4,TRBJ1-4,NA,NA,TGTGCCAGCAGCTCAGTAGGGGGAGAAGAAAAACTGTTTTTT,CASSSVGGEEKLFF
TRBV15,TRBJ2-7,few,TRBD1,TGTGCCACCAGCAGAGGCCAACAGGGGTTACTATATTCCTACGAGCAGTACTTC,CATSRGQQGLLYSYEQYF
TRBV10-3,TRBJ2-6,few,TRBD1,TGTGCCATCAACAATCAGGGGGCGCAGGGGGCCAACGTCCTGACTTTC,CAINNQGAQGANVLTF
TRBV4-2,TRBJ2-7,NA,NA,TGTGCCAGCAGCCCATTAGGGGCAGACGGTCGCTTCTCCTACGAGCAGTACTTC,CASSPLGADGRFSYEQYF
TRBV5-1,TRBJ2-1,NA,TRBD2,TGCGCCAGCAGCTTCCGCCTAAGTAGCGGGAGCTCCTACAATGAGCAGTTCTTC,CASSFRLSSGSSYNEQFF
TRBV6-5,TRBJ2-7,NA,NA,TGTGCCAGCAGTCTACTATCGACAGTAAACTACGAGCAGTACTTC,CASSLLSTVNYEQYF
TRBV27,TRBJ1-6,NA,NA,TGTGCCAGCAGTTTAGGGTGGCGGAATTCACCCCTCCACTTT,CASSLGWRNSPLHF
TRBV7-9,TRBJ1-5,NA,NA,TGTGCCAGCAGTTCATGGGAGTCCGATCAGCCCCAGCATTTT,CASSSWESDQPQHF
TRBV11-3,TRBJ1-5,once,NA,TGTGCCAGCATCATCTTAGATGGGGACTCCCTGATGAAAAGCAATCAGCCCCAGCATTTT,CASIILDGDSLMKSNQPQHF
TRBV2,TRBJ1-6,NA,TRBD1,TGTGCCAGCAGTGTACCGGGACAGGGGAATTCACCCCTCCACTTT,CASSVPGQGNSPLHF
TRBV15,TRBJ2-7,NA,TRBD1,TGTGCCACCAGCACCGGTCGCACCGGGACAGTTACCCGACTGAGCTCCTACGAGCAGTACTTC,CATSTGRTGTVTRLSSYEQYF
TRBV5-4,TRBJ2-5,many,TRBD1,TGTGCCAGCAGCCCAGGGGGCCAAGAGACCCAGTACTTC,CASSPGGQETQYF
TRBV29-1,TRBJ1-1,few,NA,TGCAGCGGAGATAGCGTATCGAACACTGAAGCTTTCTTT,CSGDSVSNTEAFF
TRBV29-1,TRBJ1-1,few,NA,TGCAGCGTTGAAGGCCAGGGCTGGGGGAACACTGAAGCTTTCTTT,CSVEGQGWGNTEAFF
TRBV7-2,TRBJ1-1,NA,NA,TGTGCCAGCAGCTTACTAAACACTGAAGCTTTCTTT,CASSLLNTEAFF
TRBV5-1,TRBJ1-1,once,TRBD1,TGCGCCAGCAGTCCCTGGGACAGGAGCCGGGGCACTGAAGCTTTCTTT,CASSPWDRSRGTEAFF
TRBV30,TRBJ2-5,NA,TRBD2,TGTGCCTGGAGTGTACTAGCGGGAGGGCCCTCAGAGACCCAGTACTTC,CAWSVLAGGPSETQYF
TRBV9,TRBJ2-2,few,NA,TGTGCCAGCACCCAGGGAGGATGGACCGGGGAGCTGTTTTTT,CASTQGGWTGELFF
TRBV27,TRBJ2-7,NA,TRBD1,TGTGCCAGCACCGCGTTAGGACAGGGGCCCTACGAGCAGTACTTC,CASTALGQGPYEQYF
TRBV5-6,TRBJ2-1,NA,NA,TGTGCCAGCACCGGCGGACCCAGGGCCGATGAGCAGTTCTTC,CASTGGPRADEQFF
TRBV11-2,TRBJ2-3,NA,TRBD2,TGTGCCAGCAACCGACTAGCGCCAGATACGCAGTATTTT,CASNRLAPDTQYF
TRBV14,TRBJ2-1,NA,NA,TGTGCCAGCAGCCAAGATCTGTCCCCCTACAATGAGCAGTTCTTC,CASSQDLSPYNEQFF
TRBV4-2,TRBJ2-7,few,NA,TGTGCCAGCAGCCAGGTCTCGGGACTTAGCCCCGAGCAGTACTTC,CASSQVSGLSPEQYF
TRBV2,TRBJ2-1,NA,TRBD1,TGTGCCAGCAGTGCCTGGACAGGGATAAGTTATGAGCAGTTCTTC,CASSAWTGISYEQFF
TRBV2,TRBJ2-5,few,NA,TGTGCCAGCAGTGGCGGCCGGCGAGGGGGACAAGAGACCCAGTACTTC,CASSGGRRGGQETQYF
TRBV6-5,TRBJ2-3,few,TRBD2,TGTGCCAGCAGTTACGGGGGGGTGGGCACAGATACGCAGTATTTT,CASSYGGVGTDTQYF
TRBV6-1,TRBJ1-1,few,NA,TGTGCCAGCAGGGGAGTCGTGGGGACTGAAGCTTTCTTT,CASRGVVGTEAFF
TRBV15,TRBJ2-1,many,NA,TGTGCCACCAGCTCTCGAGAACAGGGTGCTAAGTTCTTC,CATSSREQGAKFF
TRBV15,TRBJ2-2,NA,TRBD2,TGTGCCACCAAGTGGCTAGCGGGAGACACCGGGGAGCTGTTTTTT,CATKWLAGDTGELFF
TRBV30,TRBJ1-5,NA,NA,TGTGCCTGGAGTCGGGGGGGGGATCAGCCCCAGCATTTT,CAWSRGGDQPQHF
TRBV7-2,TRBJ1-2,NA,NA,TGTGCCAGCAGCATCCGCCGAGGCTATGGCTACACCTTC,CASSIRRGYGYTF
TRBV30,TRBJ2-7,few,NA,TGTGCCTGGAGTCCTTCCCCGGGAGAGCAGTACTTC,CAWSPSPGEQYF
TRBV4-1,TRBJ2-5,NA,NA,TGCGCCAGCAGCCAACACCCGGGACTTCCCCAAGAGACCCAGTACTTC,CASSQHPGLPQETQYF
TRBV14,TRBJ2-1,NA,TRBD2,TGTGCCAGCAGCCACTCGGGACTAGCGGGACTAAGGGAATACAATGAGCAGTTCTTC,CASSHSGLAGLREYNEQFF
TRBV6-1,TRBJ1-1,NA,NA,TGTGCCAGCAGTATAACAGGGCTGAACACTGAAGCTTTCTTT,CASSITGLNTEAFF
TRBV27,TRBJ2-2,few,TRBD2,TGTGCCAGCAGTTTATGGTCTAGCGGCGCGAACACCGGGGAGCTGTTTTTT,CASSLWSSGANTGELFF
TRBV2,TRBJ1-2,few,NA,TGTGCCAGCAGGGCGATGGGGGGAAACTATGGCTACACCTTC,CASRAMGGNYGYTF
TRBV5-1,TRBJ2-7,NA,TRBD1,TGCGCCAGCAGCCACCCCGGGACAGGGACTGAAGAGCAGTACTTC,CASSHPGTGTEEQYF